This T cell receptor beta chain was captured in a study of blood T cell repertoires in COVID-19. Study summary: The United States, Italy and Spain were the sources of the acute and convalescent COVID-19 samples. PBMCs, B-cell-depleted T cells, or T cells provided the cDNA or gDNA that made up the material.

By frequency in the sample, this clone is medium-sized. In the authors' methods: Reference gene primer amplification gave estimated nucleated cell counts. Profiled with immunoSEQ multiplex PCR; TCRdb holds only in-frame clones, not every one. Clonal size and the V and J genes are those of that table, whereas D and trimming came from the DNA. The sample shows tens of thousands of clones, roughly 80% of them seen only once. Trimming cost V 3 bases and J 4 bases, with 13 bases left between them. CDR1 and CDR2 from the germline V gene are DFQATT and SNEGSKA (reference sequence). The CDR3 is 14 residues long.

The chain recombines TRBV20-1 with TRBJ1-5; no definite D call. The sample taken for sequencing was peripheral blood. This receptor was taken from a woman aged 55-75 years with acute or convalescent COVID-19. The CDR3 DNA follows: TGCAGTGCTAGTAGCAGGTCTTTGAATCAGCCCCAGCATTTT. Its translation is CSASSRSLNQPQHF.